This passage covers 11 T cell receptor beta chains from one sample sequenced in a study of blood T cells in healthy people across ages. The second PCR ran roughly 7 to 11 cycles with a sample-barcoded 5' primer and J-beta primers. TCRdb called the 5' RACE reads again in MiXCR, with one record for every CDR3 protein. Of 550,000 to 700,000 distinct CDR3 sequences in the sample, roughly a quarter were seen once. Sample: blood. The receptors derive from a woman aged 70-85 years in good health.

The chain joins TRBV11-3 to TRBJ2-5, with D tentatively TRBD1 (6 bases). The J call is doubtful: the DNA matches TRBJ2-1 better. CDR3 length: 13 residues. CDR1 SGHNT and CDR2 YENEEA come from the germline V gene. CDR3 in DNA: TGTGCCAGCAGCCCTCGGACAGAAAGAGAGCAGTTCTTC. This encodes CASSPRTEREQFF.

This clonotype was seen more than once but under ten times. The chain carries TRBV7-2 and TRBJ2-7, with 7 bases that match TRBD1. Germline V gene data show CDR1 as SGHTA and CDR2 as FQGNSA. Unmatched junction bases numbered 10, after V lost 5 bases and J lost 0 bases. The CDR3 is 16 amino acids. The CDR3 nucleotides are TGTGCCAGCAGCCGAACTGCTGGACAGGTCTCCTACGAGCAGTACTTC. Amino acids: CASSRTAGQVSYEQYF.

This sequence joins TRBV12-3 or TRBV12-4 and TRBJ2-7; D possibly corresponds to TRBD2 (5 bases). The CDR3 sequence is 15 residues long. Trimming took off 5 bases at V and 2 bases at J, with 16 bases between the two ends. The CDR3 DNA reads TGTGCCAGCAGTCCGGGAAAGGGAAGGACCTACGAGCAGTACTTC. Protein sequence: CASSPGKGRTYEQYF.

This chain uses TRBV20-1 with TRBJ1-1, with TRBD1 as a possible D gene (6 bases). V was shortened by 0 bases and J by 0 bases, with 11 bases between the two germline ends. The length of the CDR3 is 15 residues. Germline V gene data show CDR1 as DFQATT and CDR2 as SNEGSKA (reference sequence). The CDR3 DNA reads as TGCAGTGCTAGAGAGGTCAGGACAGTGAACACTGAAGCTTTCTTT. Its protein is CSAREVRTVNTEAFF.

V is TRBV20-1 and J is TRBJ2-3; tentative D call: TRBD2 (7 bases). The CDR3 totals 15 residues. Trimming took off 5 bases at V and 4 bases at J, with 19 bases between the two ends. CDR1 and CDR2 (germline): DFQATT, SNEGSKA (reference sequence). The CDR3 loop is CSAAPPGGLSDTQYF. The CDR3 DNA reads as TGCAGTGCTGCCCCTCCCGGGGGGCTATCAGATACGCAGTATTTT.

This clonotype showed up just a few times. The chain links TRBV7-2 to TRBJ1-1; D not certain. Trimming cost V 5 bases and J 5 bases, with 12 bases left between them. The length of the CDR3 is 13 residues. The germline gives CDR1 SGHTA, CDR2 FQGNSA. For the CDR3, the DNA is TGTGCCAGCAGCCGAATCGGCGAAACTGAAGCTTTCTTT. Its protein is CASSRIGETEAFF.

The chain joins TRBV7-2 to TRBJ2-3; D gene unclear. Germline V lookup: CDR1 SGHTA, CDR2 FQGNSA. The V end was cut by 6 bases, the J end by 0 bases, with 10 bases between. CDR3 length: 14 residues. This CDR3 is CASSFAPSTDTQYF. In DNA, the CDR3 is TGTGCCAGCAGTTTTGCTCCTAGCACAGATACGCAGTATTTT.

This clonotype was observed at least ten times. The J gene is TRBJ2-1, the V gene TRBV4-1, with D perhaps TRBD1 (5 bases). The CDR3 is made up of 16 amino acids. The V gene lost 2 bases and the J gene lost 2 bases, with 13 bases spanning the gap. CDR1 and CDR2 (germline): MGHRA, YSYEKL. CDR3 in amino acids: CASSQLPDTTYNEQFF. The CDR3 DNA reads TGCGCCAGCAGCCAACTCCCGGACACCACCTACAATGAGCAGTTCTTC.

The chain combines TRBV30 with TRBJ2-7; the D is unclear. Germline lookup yields CDR1 GTSNPN and CDR2 SVGIG (reference sequence). CDR3 size: 11 residues. Trimming removed 2 bases at V and 5 bases at J, with 7 bases between. The CDR3 DNA reads TGTGCCTGGAGTCGTCCCGACGAGCAGTACTTC. Protein sequence: CAWSRPDEQYF.

Only one count was recorded for this clonotype. CDR3 residues: CSARAIGDTQYF. For the CDR3, the DNA is TGCAGTGCTAGAGCAATAGGGGATACGCAGTATTTT. The V call is TRBV20-1, the J call TRBJ2-3; D is uncertain. Germline assignment: CDR1 DFQATT and CDR2 SNEGSKA (reference sequence). Trimming stripped 1 base from V and 6 bases from J, with 8 bases between. The CDR3 runs 12 residues.

This chain joins TRBV5-1 and TRBJ2-5, with TRBD2 matching 13 bases. From germline, CDR1 is SGHRS and CDR2 YFSETQ. Trimming removed 0 bases from V and 4 bases from J; junction bases left unmatched: 9. This CDR3 has 18 amino acids. The chain's CDR3 is CASSLGLAGGPARETQYF. In DNA form, the CDR3 reads TGCGCCAGCAGCTTGGGACTAGCGGGAGGTCCGGCTCGAGAGACCCAGTACTTC.